This TCR beta chain derives from a study of cytomegalovirus exposure and HLA in healthy donors. Points from the study as a whole: The dataset shows that most TCR sequences were rare, while some public TCRs occurred in many donors.

This PCR relied on a set of 60 Vbeta primers and 13 Jbeta primers. This table comes from immunoSEQ multiplex PCR, and its TCRdb copy is limited to in-frame clones, with some not included. Of 200,000 or so clones listed, 78% are singletons. This clone was observed a few times. Its target is unknown. The CDR3 spans 16 residues. Germline lookup yields CDR1 SGHNT and CDR2 YENEEA. Trimming pared 7 bases from V and 1 base from J, leaving 17 bases between. Sequencing was done on a sample of PBMCs. The genes are TRBV11-3 and TRBJ2-4; the D gene is possibly TRBD2 (5 bases). The sequence was obtained from a young woman in good health and CMV-seropositive. In DNA form, the CDR3 reads TGTGCCAGCAACTTTCAAGTCCGGGGTGCCAAAAACATTCAGTACTTC. Translating it yields CASNFQVRGAKNIQYF.